The present TCR beta chain was sequenced within a study of shared clonotypes between healthy human individuals. Study-wide results and limits: Compared with clonotypes that all four donors shared, non-shared clonotypes had lower generation probabilities. There were few donors, and this limited the genetic and exposure-history diversity represented. Naive CD4 clonotype sharing across several donors was approximately 5%.

Naive CD8 cells lacked CD45RO and underwent positive selection for CCR7, leaving out terminally differentiated effector memory CD45RA+ cells. TCRdb keeps only in-frame clones here, not all; method: immunoSEQ multiplex PCR. The table includes around 1.9 million clones, roughly 91% detected once. This CDR3 is 15 amino acids long. Trimming took 5 bases from V and 6 from J, leaving 20 bases between them. Looked up from germline, CDR1 is SGHVT and CDR2 is SQSDAQ. Turning to this clone: Its cognate antigen is unknown.

The sequence was collected from a man aged 18 to 30 in good health. Some clones in this sample may be carry-over from other donors' samples. Sequencing was done on a sample of naive CD8+ T cells from PBMCs. The chain employs TRBV7-4 and TRBJ2-7; D is uncertain. The CDR3 bases are TGTGCCAGCAGCCGTGTTCTCGGAATAAGGGTCGAGCAGTACTTC. Its translation is CASSRVLGIRVEQYF.